These T cell receptor beta chains were read from a single sample in a study of T cell repertoires in cytomegalovirus infection. TCRdb re-called the reads with MiXCR, one entry per CDR3 protein. The sample yields around 530,000 distinct CDR3 sequences, more than 15% seen once. The sample consisted of CD8+ T cells from PBMCs. These receptor sequences come from a human donor in good health (CMV status not recorded). Some clones in this sample may be carry-over from other donors' samples. Each CDR3 is given with its conserved first and last residue. The D gene is left open where the match is weak. Clone size is stated in some rows and not others, as once, few, many or a class when expanded.

d_call	clone_size	v_call	j_call	cdr3_aa	cdr3_nt
.	few	TRBV14	TRBJ1-1	CASSQGKRGRAFF	TGTGCCAGCAGCCAAGGTAAACGGGGTCGCGCTTTCTTT
TRBD1	many	TRBV7-6	TRBJ2-7	CASSLADRLAYEQYF	TGTGCCAGCAGCTTAGCGGACAGGTTGGCCTACGAGCAGTACTTC
.	few	TRBV29-1	TRBJ2-3	CSVEVVSEASGADTQYF	TGCAGCGTTGAAGTCGTTTCGGAGGCCTCTGGTGCAGATACGCAGTATTTT
TRBD1	many	TRBV11-2	TRBJ1-1	CASSSDRGEAFF	TGTGCCAGCAGCTCCGACAGGGGCGAAGCTTTCTTT
.	many	TRBV6-5	TRBJ1-2	CASSYSRDYGYTF	TGTGCCAGCAGTTACTCCAGGGATTATGGCTACACCTTC
.	.	TRBV10-2	TRBJ1-1	CASSELDGEAFF	TGCGCCAGCAGTGAACTGGACGGGGAAGCTTTCTTT
.	few	TRBV19	TRBJ2-7	CASSIKGTGSYEQYF	TGTGCCAGTAGTATAAAGGGGACTGGTTCCTACGAGCAGTACTTC
TRBD1	.	TRBV6-1	TRBJ1-2	CASTLSRGEGYTF	TGTGCCAGCACCCTCAGCAGGGGGGAAGGCTACACCTTC
TRBD1	many	TRBV5-4	TRBJ2-7	CASSSGTGNYEQYF	TGTGCCAGCAGCTCCGGGACAGGTAATTACGAGCAGTACTTC
.	few	TRBV4-1	TRBJ1-6	CASSQPTKGPQSPLHF	TGCGCCAGCAGCCAACCTACCAAGGGACCTCAGTCACCCCTCCACTTT
.	few	TRBV18	TRBJ2-5	CASSLPPMYQETQYF	TGTGCCAGCTCACTACCCCCGATGTACCAAGAGACCCAGTACTTC
TRBD2	.	TRBV4-2	TRBJ2-3	CASSLRLAGGPSNTQYF	TGTGCCAGCAGCCTCCGACTAGCGGGAGGGCCCTCTAACACGCAGTATTTT
.	.	TRBV27	TRBJ1-5	CASMGVGWNSNQPQHF	TGTGCCAGCATGGGGGTTGGGTGGAATAGCAATCAGCCCCAGCATTTT
TRBD2	few	TRBV7-9	TRBJ2-7	CASSPPRTRHEQYF	TGTGCCAGCAGCCCCCCCCGGACTAGACACGAGCAGTACTTC